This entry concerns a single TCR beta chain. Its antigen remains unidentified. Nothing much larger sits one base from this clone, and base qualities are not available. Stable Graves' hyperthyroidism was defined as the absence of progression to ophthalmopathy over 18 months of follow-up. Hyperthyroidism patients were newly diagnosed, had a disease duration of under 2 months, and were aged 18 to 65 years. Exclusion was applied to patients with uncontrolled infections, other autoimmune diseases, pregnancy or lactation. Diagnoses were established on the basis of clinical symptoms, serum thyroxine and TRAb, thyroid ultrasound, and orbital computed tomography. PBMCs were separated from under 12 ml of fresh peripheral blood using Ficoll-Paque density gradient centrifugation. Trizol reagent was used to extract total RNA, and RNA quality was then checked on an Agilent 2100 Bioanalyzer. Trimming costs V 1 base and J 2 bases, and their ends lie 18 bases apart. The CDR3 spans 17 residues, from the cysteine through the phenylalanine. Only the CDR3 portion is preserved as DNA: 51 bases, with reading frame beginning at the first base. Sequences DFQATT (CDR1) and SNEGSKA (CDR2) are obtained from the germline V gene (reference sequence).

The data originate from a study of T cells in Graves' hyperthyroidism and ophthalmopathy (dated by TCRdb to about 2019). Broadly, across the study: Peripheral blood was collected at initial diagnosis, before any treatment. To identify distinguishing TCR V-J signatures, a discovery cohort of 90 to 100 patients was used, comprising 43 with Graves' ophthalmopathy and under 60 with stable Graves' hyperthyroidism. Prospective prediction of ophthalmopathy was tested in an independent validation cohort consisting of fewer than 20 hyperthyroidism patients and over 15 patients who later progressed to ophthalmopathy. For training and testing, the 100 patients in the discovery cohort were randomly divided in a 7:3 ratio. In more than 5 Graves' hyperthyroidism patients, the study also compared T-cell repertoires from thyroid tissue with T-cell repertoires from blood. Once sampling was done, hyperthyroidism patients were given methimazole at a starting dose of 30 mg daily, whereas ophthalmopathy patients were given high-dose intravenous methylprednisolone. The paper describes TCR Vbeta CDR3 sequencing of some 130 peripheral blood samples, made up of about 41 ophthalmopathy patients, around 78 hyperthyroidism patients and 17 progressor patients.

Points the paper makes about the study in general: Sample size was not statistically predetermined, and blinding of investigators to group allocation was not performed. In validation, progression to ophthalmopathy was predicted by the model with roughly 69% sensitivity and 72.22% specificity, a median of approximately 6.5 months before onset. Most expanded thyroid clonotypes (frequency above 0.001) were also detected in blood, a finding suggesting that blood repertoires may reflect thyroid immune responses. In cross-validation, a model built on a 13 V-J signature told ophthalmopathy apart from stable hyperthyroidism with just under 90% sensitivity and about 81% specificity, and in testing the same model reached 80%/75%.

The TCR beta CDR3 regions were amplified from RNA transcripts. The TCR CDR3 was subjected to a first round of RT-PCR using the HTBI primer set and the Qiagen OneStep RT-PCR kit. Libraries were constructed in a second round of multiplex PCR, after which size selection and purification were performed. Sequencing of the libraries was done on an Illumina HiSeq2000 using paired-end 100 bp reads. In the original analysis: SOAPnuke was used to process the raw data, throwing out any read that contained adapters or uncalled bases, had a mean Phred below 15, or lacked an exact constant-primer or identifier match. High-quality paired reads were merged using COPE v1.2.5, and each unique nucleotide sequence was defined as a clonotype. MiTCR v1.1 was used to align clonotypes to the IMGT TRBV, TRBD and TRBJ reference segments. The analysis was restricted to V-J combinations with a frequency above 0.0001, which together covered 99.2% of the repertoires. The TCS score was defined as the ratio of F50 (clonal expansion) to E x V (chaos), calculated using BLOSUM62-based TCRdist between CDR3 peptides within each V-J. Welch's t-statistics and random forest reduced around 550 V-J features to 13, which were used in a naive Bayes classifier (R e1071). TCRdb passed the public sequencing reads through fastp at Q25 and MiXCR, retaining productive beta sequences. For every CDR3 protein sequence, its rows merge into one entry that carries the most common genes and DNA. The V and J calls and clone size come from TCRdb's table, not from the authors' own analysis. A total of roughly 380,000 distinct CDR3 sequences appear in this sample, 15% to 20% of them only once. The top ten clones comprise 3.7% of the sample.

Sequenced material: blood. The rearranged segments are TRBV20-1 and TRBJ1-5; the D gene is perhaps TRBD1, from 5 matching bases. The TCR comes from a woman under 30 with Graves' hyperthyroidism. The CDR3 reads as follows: CSARAGLGVRGNQPQHF. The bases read TGCAGTGCTAGAGCCGGGTTGGGGGTCCGGGGCAATCAGCCCCAGCATTTT.